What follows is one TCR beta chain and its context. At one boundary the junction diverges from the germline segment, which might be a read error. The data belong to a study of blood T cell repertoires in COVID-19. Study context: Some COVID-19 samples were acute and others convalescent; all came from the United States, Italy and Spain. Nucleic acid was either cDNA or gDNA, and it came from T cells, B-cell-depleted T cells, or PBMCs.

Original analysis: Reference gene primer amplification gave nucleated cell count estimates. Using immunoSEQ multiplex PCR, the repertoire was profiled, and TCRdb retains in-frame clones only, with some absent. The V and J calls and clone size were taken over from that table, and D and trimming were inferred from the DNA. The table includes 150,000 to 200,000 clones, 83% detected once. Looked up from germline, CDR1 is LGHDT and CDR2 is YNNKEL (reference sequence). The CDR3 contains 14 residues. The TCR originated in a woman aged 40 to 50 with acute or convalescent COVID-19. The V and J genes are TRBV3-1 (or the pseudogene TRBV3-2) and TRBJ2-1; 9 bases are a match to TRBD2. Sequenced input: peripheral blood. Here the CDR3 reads CATSVELAGPEQFF. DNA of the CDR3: TGTGCCACCAGCGTGGAGCTAGCGGGACCTGAGCAGTTCTTC.